This entry describes one TCR beta chain. Its antigen is still unknown. These data are taken from a study of T-cell reconstitution after alpha-beta-depleted transplantation in children. Whole-study results and caveats: In patients about two months after transplant, alpha-beta T cells reportedly arose from several hundred expanded graft clones. Some patients' high day-60 TCRbeta diversity was traced to surviving recipient T cells and thymic progenitors.

Unique molecular identifiers were built into the TCRbeta library. TCRdb ran MiXCR on the PCR reads and lists one entry per CDR3 protein. The sample lists approximately 110,000 distinct CDR3 sequences; 20% to 25% were seen once. The sequence was collected from a male patient between 2 and 15 years old who had a stem cell transplant for chronic granulomatous disease, so the T cells may come from the graft donor. The sequenced sample was PBMCs, mostly from graft donor cells, obtained 180 days after TCRalphabeta/CD19-depleted stem cell transplant.

CDR3: CASSFDLQSSYEQYF. Here the CDR3 DNA reads TGTGCCAGCAGTTTCGACTTACAAAGCTCCTACGAGCAGTACTTC. The J gene is TRBJ2-7, the V gene TRBV12-3 or TRBV12-4; D is ambiguous. The CDR3 is made up of 15 amino acids. V lost 3 bases, J lost 0 bases, and 12 bases lay in between.